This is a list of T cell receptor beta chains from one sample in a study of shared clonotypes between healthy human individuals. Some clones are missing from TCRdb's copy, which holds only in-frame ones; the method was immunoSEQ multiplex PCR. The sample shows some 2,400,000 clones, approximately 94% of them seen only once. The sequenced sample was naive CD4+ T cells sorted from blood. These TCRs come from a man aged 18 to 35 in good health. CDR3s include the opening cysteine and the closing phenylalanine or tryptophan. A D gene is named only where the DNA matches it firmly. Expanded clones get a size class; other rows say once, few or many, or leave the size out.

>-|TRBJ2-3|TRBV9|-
TGTGCCAGCAGCGGAAGCCGGGGCACAGATACGCAGTATTTT
CASSGSRGTDTQYF
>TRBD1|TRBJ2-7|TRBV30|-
TGTGCCTGGAAATGGGACAGTCGCCACGAGCAGTACTTC
CAWKWDSRHEQYF
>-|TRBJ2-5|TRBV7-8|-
TGTGCCAGCAGCTCGCGGACTGGGACGTACCAAGAGACCCAGTACTTC
CASSSRTGTYQETQYF
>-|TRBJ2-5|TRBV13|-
-
CASSMGPVAGGTYF
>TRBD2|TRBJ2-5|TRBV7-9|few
TGTGCCAGCAGCTTACTGGGAAGCGGGAGCCCTCAACAAGAGACCCAGTACTTC
CASSLLGSGSPQQETQYF
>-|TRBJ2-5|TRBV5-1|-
TGCGCCAGCAGCTTGGTCCTGGGGAGCCAAGAGACCCAGTACTTC
CASSLVLGSQETQYF
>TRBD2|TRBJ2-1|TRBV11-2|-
TGTGCCAGCAGCTTAGACCTTTCGGGAGGATGGAATGAGCAGTTCTTC
CASSLDLSGGWNEQFF
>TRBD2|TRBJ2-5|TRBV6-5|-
TGTGCCAGCAGTGCCCCGGGGGGAGAGACCCAGTACTTC
CASSAPGGETQYF
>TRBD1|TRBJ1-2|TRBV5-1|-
TGCGCCAGCACCCAGGGAGGACAGGGTTACTATGGCTACACCTTC
CASTQGGQGYYGYTF
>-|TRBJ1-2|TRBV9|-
TGTGCCAGCAGCGAGAGGGGAGACGACAGGCCCAACACCTTC
CASSERGDDRPNTF
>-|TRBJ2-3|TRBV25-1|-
TGTGCCAGCGGTAAGGAACAGGGATTCGCAGATACGCAGTATTTT
CASGKEQGFADTQYF
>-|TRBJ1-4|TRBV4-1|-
TGCGCCAGCAGCCAAGAAAAATTCCTCAGAGGGGCGAGGGAAAAACTGTTTTTT
CASSQEKFLRGAREKLFF
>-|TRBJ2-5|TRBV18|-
TGTGCCAGCTCACCACGACAGCAAGAGACCCAGTACTTC
CASSPRQQETQYF
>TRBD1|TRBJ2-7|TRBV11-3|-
TGTGCCAGCAGCTCGACAGGGCTCTCCTACGAGCAGTACTTC
CASSSTGLSYEQYF
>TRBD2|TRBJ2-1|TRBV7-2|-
TGTGCCAGCAGCTTAGTCGCTCGTAGCGGGGGGGACAATGAGCAGTTCTTC
CASSLVARSGGDNEQFF
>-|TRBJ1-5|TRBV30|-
TGTGCCTGGAATCCTGTTAATAGCAATCAGCCCCAGCATTTT
CAWNPVNSNQPQHF
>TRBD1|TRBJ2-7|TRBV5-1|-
TGCGCCAGCAGCGTGGAGACAGGGGGATACGAGCAGTACTTC
CASSVETGGYEQYF
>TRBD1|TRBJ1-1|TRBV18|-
TGTGCCAGCCGGGCAGGGGGGGTCACTGAAGCTTTCTTT
CASRAGGVTEAFF
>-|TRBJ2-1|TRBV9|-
TGTGCCAGCAGCGAATCGGGACTCCCCTACAATGAGCAGTTCTTC
CASSESGLPYNEQFF
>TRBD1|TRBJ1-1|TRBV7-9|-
TGTGCCAGCAGCCCTGGGACAGGGGTTAGCACTGAAGCTTTCTTT
CASSPGTGVSTEAFF
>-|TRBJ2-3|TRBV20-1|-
TGCAGTGCCCAACCGGGAGCCATTCGGTATTTT
CSAQPGAIRYF
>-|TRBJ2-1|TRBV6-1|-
TGTGCCAGCACCCCCCGCGTCCTAGCGAGTAATGAGCAGTTCTTC
CASTPRVLASNEQFF
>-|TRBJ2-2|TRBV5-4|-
TGTGCCAGCGGAGGTTCCTCCGGGGAGCTGTTTTTT
CASGGSSGELFF
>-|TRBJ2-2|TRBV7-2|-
TGTGCCAGCAGCTTAGTCGCGTTGAACACCGGGGAGCTGTTTTTT
CASSLVALNTGELFF
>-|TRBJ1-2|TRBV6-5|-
TGTGCCACTTTTAACTATGGCTACACCTTC
CATFNYGYTF
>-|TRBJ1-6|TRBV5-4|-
TGTGCCAGCAGCTTGCAGGGTTATAATTCACCCCTCCACTTT
CASSLQGYNSPLHF
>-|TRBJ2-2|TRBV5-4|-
TGTGCCAGCAGCTTGGGGCAGATCACCGGGGAGCTGTTTTTT
CASSLGQITGELFF
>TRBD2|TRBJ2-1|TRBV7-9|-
TGTGCCAGCAGCTCGGGACTAGCGGGAGACCTCTCCATCGATGAGCAGTTCTTC
CASSSGLAGDLSIDEQFF
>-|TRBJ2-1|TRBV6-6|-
TGTGCCAGCACTCGGGACCGCTCCTACAATGAGCAGTTCTTC
CASTRDRSYNEQFF
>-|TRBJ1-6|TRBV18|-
TGTGCCAGCTCACCCGACGGGTCCAATTCACCCCTCCACTTT
CASSPDGSNSPLHF